The TCR beta chain described here comes from a study of blood T cell repertoires in COVID-19 (TCRdb year 2020). About the investigation overall: Collaborator samples came from the United States, Italy and Spain and covered acute and convalescent phases of COVID-19. The material from the prospective study consisted of cDNA or gDNA derived from T cells, B-cell-depleted T cells, or PBMCs. Subjects who had been exposed to COVID-19, were actively infected with it, or had recovered from it provided the deeply sampled blood TCRbeta repertoires that made up the dataset. A freely available public database, intended as a resource for researchers studying the immune response to SARS-CoV-2, is where the repertoires were released. The samples were drawn from two sources: the first 160 participants of the ongoing ImmuneRACE study, and fewer than 1,500 subjects contributed by 6 global collaborators. Nearly every sample came with metadata listing a de-identified subject ID, COVID-19 status, age in years and sex. Where available, HLA class I and class II types were obtained from metadata supplied by the sample provider rather than from assay-based typing.

The germline V gene (reference sequence) gives CDR1 as LNHDA and CDR2 as SQIVND. The CDR3, cysteine through phenylalanine, is 13 amino acids long. Just CDR3 DNA is preserved here, 39 bases in frame from base 1. V and J lose 3 bases and 7 bases, and a span of 12 bases separates them. Results the study describes overall, beyond this receptor: Clinical and demographic metadata were provided uncurated, with the amount varying by source and participant.

Another Seattle source contributed samples from volunteer blood donors who had recovered from COVID-19. Each collaborating institution followed its own protocols to collect whole blood in K2EDTA tubes. For TCRbeta analysis, collaborators shipped samples as frozen whole blood, isolated PBMCs, or DNA extracted from either of those sample types. The immunoSEQ Assay, a bias-controlled multiplex PCR, was used to amplify TCRbeta CDR3 regions from genomic DNA. In the original analysis: Within the assay, amplification of reference gene primers was used to estimate how many nucleated cells each sample contained. Sequence reads were collapsed and filtered to measure the absolute abundance of every unique TCRbeta CDR3 rearrangement. For each sample, productive Simpson clonality was calculated as the square root of Simpson's diversity index across productive rearrangements. TCRdb mirrors the immuneACCESS table, restricted to in-frame sequences. Some clones are absent from its copies; in checked studies, under half trace to an unresolved V gene, and the reason for the others is unknown. V and J calls and clone size are as listed in that table; D and trimming were resolved from the DNA. The sample has 200,000 to 250,000 clones on record, about 85% of them singletons. 2.9% of the sample comes from the top ten.

Points on this clone: The antigen it binds to is not known. Within one base of it there is no much larger clone, and no base qualities were kept.

The sequence was obtained from a man in his forties or fifties who had recovered from COVID-19. The V gene is TRBV19 and the J gene is TRBJ1-1; the D gene is perhaps TRBD1, on 5 matching bases. Sequencing was performed on peripheral blood. The nucleotides are TGTGCCAGTAGTATTATTACAGGCGATGAAGCTTTCTTT. It is translated as CASSIITGDEAFF. This CDR3, with the reference TRBV19 and TRBJ1-1 proteins standing in past its ends, gives the full variable domain DGGITQSPKYLFRKEGQNVTLSCEQNLNHDAMYWYRQDPGQGLRLIYYSQIVNDFQKGDIAEGYSVSREKKESFPLTVTSAQKNPTAFYLCASSIITGDEAFFGQGTRLTVV.